Following are 32 T cell receptor beta chains from one sample sequenced in a study of response to subunit inactivated influenza vaccine. TCRdb reprocessed the RT-PCR reads with MiXCR, giving one entry per CDR3 protein. The table lists around 580,000 distinct CDR3 sequences, 14% of them singletons. Sequenced here: PBMCs from blood, sampled 11 to 12 days after vaccination. The receptors originated from a man aged 45-60 years who received an inactivated influenza vaccine.

This clonotype has only a few counts. The J gene is TRBJ2-6, the V gene TRBV4-1; D ambiguous. The germline CDR1 and CDR2 sequences are MGHRA and YSYEKL. The ends were cut back, 2 bases at V and 4 bases at J, with 6 bases in the middle. The CDR3 loop spans 14 amino acids. This chain's CDR3 is CASSQLYGANVLTF. The CDR3 coding sequence is TGCGCCAGCAGCCAATTATACGGGGCCAACGTCCTGACTTTC.

This chain uses TRBV14 with TRBJ2-5; maybe TRBD2 (5 bases). Trimming stripped 0 bases from V and 6 bases from J, with 8 bases between. The V gene's germline CDR1 is SGHDN and CDR2 FVKESK. The CDR3 is 13 residues long. CDR3 in DNA: TGTGCCAGCAGCCAAGAAAGGAGGCAGACCCAGTACTTC. It encodes CASSQERRQTQYF.

This clonotype was seen more than once but under ten times. The chain carries TRBV29-1 and TRBJ2-1; D is undetermined. The ends were cut back, 0 bases at V and 8 bases at J, with 8 bases in the middle. The length of the CDR3 is 12 residues. Looked up from germline, CDR1 is SQVTM and CDR2 is ANQGSEA. The CDR3 bases are TGCAGCGTTGAAGATAAAGGTGATGAGCAGTTCTTC. This sequence encodes CSVEDKGDEQFF.

This rearrangement joins TRBV5-6 to TRBJ1-5, with a weak D call TRBD1 (6 bases). This CDR3 is 15 amino acids long. Germline loops: CDR1 SGHDT, CDR2 YYEEEE. V was shortened by 4 bases and J by 0 bases, with 11 bases between the two germline ends. The CDR3 sequence is CASSRGQYSNQPQHF. The CDR3 coding sequence is TGTGCCAGCAGCCGCGGACAGTATAGCAATCAGCCCCAGCATTTT.

V gene TRBV7-9 combines with J gene TRBJ2-2; perhaps TRBD2 as D (5 bases). Germline V gene lookup returns CDR1 SEHNR and CDR2 FQNEAQ (reference sequence). V was pared by 7 bases and J by 1 base, with 13 bases between. This CDR3 spans 15 amino acids. Written as DNA, the CDR3 is TGTGCCAGCACTTCGGCCAGCGGGAACACCGGGGAGCTGTTTTTT. Residues: CASTSASGNTGELFF.

This clonotype has only a few counts. The chain combines TRBV7-8 with TRBJ2-1, with D unresolved. CDR3 length equals 15 residues. The germline CDR1 and CDR2 sequences are SGHVS and FQNEAQ. V lost 4 bases and J 2 bases, leaving 12 bases between the germline ends. The CDR3 here is CASSYSVQAYNEQFF. The CDR3 coding sequence is TGTGCCAGCAGCTACTCTGTGCAGGCCTACAATGAGCAGTTCTTC.

This clonotype was recorded a few times. The chain carries TRBV6-1 and TRBJ2-3, with 14 bases identical to TRBD2. This CDR3 region has 18 residues. Trimming took 6 bases from V and 0 from J; bases not matched to a gene: 8. From germline, CDR1 is MNHNS and CDR2 SASEGT. CDR3 region: CASSGGTSGGRSTDTQYF. The CDR3, as DNA: TGTGCCAGCAGCGGCGGGACTAGCGGGGGCAGAAGCACAGATACGCAGTATTTT.

This clonotype was recorded a few times. The chain links TRBV7-9 to TRBJ1-1; maybe TRBD1 (6 bases). V was clipped by 7 bases and J by 1 base, with 10 bases between them. Germline lookup yields CDR1 SEHNR and CDR2 FQNEAQ (reference sequence). The CDR3 sequence is 13 residues long. This CDR3 is CASIAGQNTEAFF. In nucleotides, the CDR3 is TGTGCCAGCATCGCGGGACAGAACACTGAAGCTTTCTTT.

This clonotype was seen only a few times. This chain connects TRBV7-2 to TRBJ1-1, with 7 bases identical to TRBD1. The V segment lost 5 bases and the J segment 2 bases; nucleotides outside the gene matches: 8. This CDR3 is 15 amino acids long. Per the germline V gene, CDR1 is SGHTA and CDR2 is FQGNSA. The CDR3 loop is CASSPQTGPNTEAFF. The CDR3 DNA sequence: TGTGCCAGCAGCCCCCAGACAGGGCCAAACACTGAAGCTTTCTTT.

This clonotype was observed many times. The chain recombines TRBV29-1 with TRBJ1-5; D might be TRBD1 (5 bases). The V gene's germline CDR1 is SQVTM and CDR2 ANQGSEA. The CDR3 length is 13 residues. Trimming pared 8 bases from V and 7 bases from J, leaving 18 bases between. In nucleotides, the CDR3 is TGCAGCTCTGGGGGGGGTGAAGGCCAGCCCCAGCATTTT. It specifies CSSGGGEGQPQHF.

Many counts were recorded for this clonotype. The CDR3 DNA reads TGCGCCAGCAGCTTGGGTCAGAGAGGATACGAGCAGTACTTC. It is translated as CASSLGQRGYEQYF. V and J are TRBV5-1 and TRBJ2-7; D gene uncertain. In germline, CDR1 is SGHRS, CDR2 YFSETQ. The CDR3 totals 14 residues. Trimming removed 0 bases from V and 4 bases from J, with 11 bases in between.

The chain employs TRBV7-9 and TRBJ2-4; 8 bases agree with TRBD2. Germline CDR1 and CDR2: SEHNR and FQNEAQ (reference sequence). J was trimmed by 2 bases and V by 0 bases; bases with no gene match: 6. CDR3 length: 17 amino acids. CDR3 residues: CASSLAGTRVSKNIQYF. The CDR3 DNA sequence: TGTGCCAGCAGCTTAGCGGGGACTAGGGTCTCCAAAAACATTCAGTACTTC.

Many counts were recorded for this clonotype. V usage is TRBV10-3 and J usage is TRBJ1-1, with D perhaps TRBD1 (5 bases). V was clipped by 2 bases and J by 1 base, with 17 bases between them. CDR1 is ENHRY and CDR2 is SYGVKD in the germline V gene. There are 17 residues in the CDR3. CDR3 amino acids: CAISERGNLARNTEAFF. The DNA for the CDR3 is TGTGCCATCAGTGAGAGGGGCAACCTCGCGCGGAACACTGAAGCTTTCTTT.

Ten or more counts support this clonotype. The chain is built from TRBV10-3 and TRBJ2-7; D call uncertain. V was cut by 5 bases and J by 5 bases, with 16 bases left in between. This CDR3 has 14 amino acids. The germline V gene has CDR1 ENHRY and CDR2 SYGVKD. In nucleotides, the CDR3 is TGTGCCATCAGTTGGAGAGGAGCCAACGACGAGCAGTACTTC. Translation: CAISWRGANDEQYF.

There are a few counts of this clonotype. The chain combines TRBV3-1 with TRBJ2-3; 10 bases fit TRBD2. J was trimmed by 0 bases and V by 0 bases; bases with no gene match: 0. The CDR3 spans 16 residues. Germline assignment: CDR1 LGHDT and CDR2 YNNKEL (reference sequence). The CDR3: CASSQELAGSTDTQYF. DNA of the CDR3: TGTGCCAGCAGCCAAGAACTAGCGGGAAGCACAGATACGCAGTATTTT.

This clonotype was detected a few times. This sequence joins TRBV30 and TRBJ2-1, with 9 positions matching TRBD2. The germline V gene encodes CDR1 GTSNPN and CDR2 SVGIG (reference sequence). V was pared by 3 bases and J by 8 bases, with 11 bases of the junction left unmatched. There are 15 residues in the CDR3. CDR3 amino acids: CAWSRGGGAGYEQFF. In nucleotides, the CDR3 is TGTGCCTGGAGCCGCGGCGGGGGGGCGGGCTATGAGCAGTTCTTC.

This clonotype was counted a few times. The V call is TRBV4-2, the J call TRBJ2-1; 10 bases are shared with TRBD1. With 4 bases clipped from V and 6 bases from J, the junction kept 3 bases outside the gene matches. The CDR3 is made up of 14 amino acids. Germline V CDR1 and CDR2: LGHNA, YNFKEQ. The CDR3 spells CASSRGQGGNEQFF. DNA of the CDR3: TGTGCCAGCAGCCGCGGACAGGGGGGCAATGAGCAGTTCTTC.

The chain joins TRBV3-1 to TRBJ1-2; D call uncertain. The germline V and J ends were trimmed by 2 bases and 0 bases, with 4 bases remaining between them. In germline, CDR1 is LGHDT, CDR2 YNNKEL (reference sequence). This CDR3 spans 13 amino acids. CDR3 nucleotide sequence: TGTGCCAGCAGCCAATCTTCTAACTATGGCTACACCTTC. It is translated as CASSQSSNYGYTF.

The chain carries TRBV29-1 and TRBJ2-7, with D perhaps TRBD2 (5 bases). V was clipped by 0 bases and J by 0 bases, with 12 bases between them. Germline CDR1 SQVTM, CDR2 ANQGSEA. The CDR3 totals 15 residues. CDR3 DNA sequence: TGCAGCGTTGAAGAGAGGAGTGGGAGCTCCTACGAGCAGTACTTC. It is translated as CSVEERSGSSYEQYF.

This clonotype has at least ten counts. This chain links TRBV5-6 with TRBJ2-1, with D possibly TRBD2 on 6 matching bases. Trimming removed 0 bases at V and 9 bases at J, with 10 bases between. Germline V gene lookup returns CDR1 SGHDT and CDR2 YYEEEE. The CDR3 consists of 13 residues. CDR3 nucleotides: TGTGCCAGCAGCTTGGCCGGGGGTACTGAGCAGTTCTTC. Amino acids: CASSLAGGTEQFF.

The chain couples TRBV9 to TRBJ2-7, with D possibly TRBD1 on 5 matching bases. With 0 bases removed from V and 3 bases from J, the gap between germline ends came to 10 bases. This CDR3 has 14 residues. From germline, CDR1 is SGDLS and CDR2 YYNGEE. CDR3 in DNA: TGTGCCAGCAGCGTAGATACAGGCGACTACGAGCAGTACTTC. Translation: CASSVDTGDYEQYF.

The chain recombines TRBV7-9 with TRBJ2-2; D is uncertain. This CDR3 spans 12 amino acids. The V end lost 8 bases, the J end lost 5 bases, and 9 bases lay between the germline ends. The germline V gene has CDR1 SEHNR and CDR2 FQNEAQ (reference sequence). CDR3 residues: CASLISTGELFF. The CDR3 DNA follows: TGTGCCAGCTTGATCTCTACCGGGGAGCTGTTTTTT.

In DNA, the CDR3 is TGCAGTGCTAGTTCAGGGTTGTACGAGCAGTACTTC. Translating it yields CSASSGLYEQYF. This chain connects TRBV20-1 to TRBJ2-7; possibly TRBD1 for D (5 bases). Germline CDR1 DFQATT, CDR2 SNEGSKA (reference sequence). V was shortened by 3 bases and J by 4 bases, with 10 bases between the two germline ends. The CDR3 consists of 12 residues.

V usage is TRBV3-1 and J usage is TRBJ2-5; 12 positions match TRBD2. J was trimmed by 4 bases and V by 6 bases; bases with no gene match: 6. This CDR3 spans 15 amino acids. The germline V gene has CDR1 LGHDT and CDR2 YNNKEL (reference sequence). This chain's CDR3 is CASSDGLAGSETQYF. CDR3 coding DNA: TGTGCCAGCAGTGACGGACTAGCGGGATCAGAGACCCAGTACTTC.

The chain is built from TRBV5-6 and TRBJ2-6, with D uncertain. Between the trimmed V and J ends, which lost 4 bases and 0 bases, there was a span of 8 bases. The CDR3 loop spans 15 amino acids. Per the germline V gene, CDR1 is SGHDT and CDR2 is YYEEEE. Written as DNA, the CDR3 is TGTGCCAGCAGCGGCAAGGGCTCTGGGGCCAACGTCCTGACTTTC. This gives the protein CASSGKGSGANVLTF.

The rearrangement joins TRBV9 to TRBJ2-1; D perhaps matches TRBD2 (5 bases). Per the germline V gene, CDR1 is SGDLS and CDR2 is YYNGEE. The V end was cut by 0 bases, the J end by 7 bases, with 14 bases between. This CDR3 is built from 15 residues. The CDR3 nucleotides are TGTGCCAGCAGCGTAGGTCACCCCGGGATGAATGAGCAGTTCTTC. This translates into CASSVGHPGMNEQFF.

This rearrangement joins TRBV10-1 to TRBJ1-6, with TRBD1 as a possible D gene (5 bases). CDR1 and CDR2 from the germline V gene are WNHNN and SYGVQD (reference sequence). The V end lost 2 bases, the J end lost 7 bases, and 6 bases lay between the germline ends. This CDR3 comprises 13 residues. CDR3 protein: CASSEDSNSPLHF. As DNA, the CDR3 is TGCGCCAGCAGTGAGGACAGCAATTCACCCCTCCACTTT.

In its sample, this clonotype was seen a few times. This chain joins TRBV30 and TRBJ1-4, with D perhaps matching TRBD1 (5 bases). There are 15 residues in the CDR3. The germline V and J ends were trimmed by 4 bases and 7 bases, with 19 bases remaining between them. The germline gives CDR1 GTSNPN, CDR2 SVGIG (reference sequence). The CDR3 DNA reads as TGTGCCTGGACCATACCAGGCTCGGGGACTGAAAAACTGTTTTTT. The encoded protein is CAWTIPGSGTEKLFF.

There are a few counts of this clonotype. The chain links TRBV7-6 to TRBJ2-1; 13 positions agree with TRBD2. Per germline, CDR1 SGHVS and CDR2 FNYEAQ. The J segment lost 0 bases and the V segment lost 5 bases, leaving 10 bases of the junction unmatched. This CDR3 contains 19 residues. The CDR3 DNA reads as TGTGCCAGCAGCCCGGGACTAGCGGGAAGCCCAAGCTCCTACAATGAGCAGTTCTTC. Translating gives CASSPGLAGSPSSYNEQFF.

The V and J genes are TRBV15 and TRBJ2-4; D possibly uses TRBD1 or TRBD2 (6 bases each). Between the trimmed V and J ends, which lost 3 bases and 2 bases, there was a span of 11 bases. This CDR3 has 15 residues. Germline CDR1 reads LNHNV; CDR2 reads YYDKDF (reference sequence). In nucleotides, the CDR3 is TGTGCCACCAGCAGGGAAGGGGGGTCCAAAAACATTCAGTACTTC. It codes for CATSREGGSKNIQYF.

This clonotype was picked up a small number of times. The J gene is TRBJ1-1, the V gene TRBV18, with D hard to call. The CDR3 has 15 residues. V lost 3 bases, J lost 2 bases, and 13 bases lay in between. Per germline, CDR1 KGHSH and CDR2 LQKENI. The CDR3 nucleotides are TGTGCCAGCTCACCGCCTCGACACAGAAACACTGAAGCTTTCTTT. Its translation is CASSPPRHRNTEAFF.

This clonotype showed up many times. The chain has TRBV15 and TRBJ1-1, with D possibly being TRBD1 (5 bases). There are 14 residues in the CDR3. The V gene's germline CDR1 is LNHNV and CDR2 YYDKDF (reference sequence). V was cut by 3 bases and J by 1 base, with 9 bases left in between. CDR3 sequence (DNA): TGTGCCACCAGCAGGGCCAGGGCGAACACTGAAGCTTTCTTT. Protein: CATSRARANTEAFF.